The TCR beta chain described here comes from a study of blood T cell repertoires in COVID-19. Ages ranged from about 18 to 100 years, with residence in around 24 US areas. Self-reported history from a screening survey and questionnaire set each donor's cohort. The CDR3 runs to 15 residues. Trimming stripped 4 bases from V and 1 base from J, with 11 bases between. Germline CDR1 MNHEY, CDR2 SVGAGI. The repertoire was sequenced with immunoSEQ multiplex PCR; TCRdb's copy has only in-frame clones and lacks some. Among fewer than 350,000 clones listed, approximately 85% were seen once. The gene calls are TRBV6-5 and TRBJ1-3; D not certain. The TCR was taken from a young man who had recovered from COVID-19. What was sequenced was PBMCs or T cells enriched from blood (not recorded which). The CDR3 reads CASSSKQRSGNTIYF. CDR3 coding DNA: TGTGCCAGCAGTTCAAAACAGAGATCTGGAAACACCATATATTTT.